The 14 T cell receptor beta chains given below trace back to one sample, sequenced in a study of control samples from healthy donors and cancer patients. TCRdb keeps only in-frame clones here, not all; method: immunoSEQ multiplex PCR. The table lists roughly 450,000 clones, around 90% of them singletons. The sequenced sample was PBMCs. The receptors shown here come from a man aged 35 to 55 with head and neck cancer.

The J gene is TRBJ2-3, the V gene TRBV11-3; D perhaps matches TRBD2 (6 bases). There are 14 residues in the CDR3. V was cut by 0 bases and J by 4 bases, with 8 bases left in between. Germline-derived CDR1 and CDR2 are SGHNT and YENEEA. CDR3 sequence: CASSLDPGADTQYF. Here the CDR3 DNA reads TGTGCCAGCAGCTTAGATCCGGGGGCAGATACGCAGTATTTT.

CDR3 DNA sequence: TGTGCCAGCAGCTACCGACAGGGAGCGGTGTCATCTACTAATGAAAAACTGTTTTTT. Its translation is CASSYRQGAVSSTNEKLFF. This chain uses TRBV7-9 with TRBJ1-4; 7 bases align to TRBD1. The junction had 16 bases not matched to a gene; V was cut back by 4 bases and J by 2 bases. The germline V gene has CDR1 SEHNR and CDR2 FQNEAQ (reference sequence). The CDR3 has 19 residues.

The CDR3 is CASSGPQQGSNLEQYF. The CDR3 nucleotides are TGTGCCAGCTCAGGACCCCAACAGGGGTCTAATCTCGAGCAGTACTTC. The genes are TRBV18 and TRBJ2-7; TRBD1 matches at 7 bases. Trimming at V came to 5 bases and at J to 6 bases, leaving 16 bases not matched to a gene. Germline V gives CDR1 KGHSH, CDR2 LQKENI. The CDR3 runs to 16 residues.

The genes are TRBV7-3 and TRBJ1-1, with 7 bases identical to TRBD1. The V gene end was trimmed by 5 bases and the J gene end by 4 bases; junction bases not matched to a gene: 4. This CDR3 comprises 13 residues. Germline CDR1 SGHTA, CDR2 FQGTGA. The CDR3, as DNA: TGTGCCAGCAGCGTCGACAGGGCCACTGAAGCTTTCTTT. Protein: CASSVDRATEAFF.

This sequence joins TRBV30 and TRBJ2-2, with 9 bases matching TRBD2. There are 16 residues in the CDR3. With 2 bases clipped from V and 3 bases from J, the junction kept 7 bases outside the gene matches. Per the germline V gene, CDR1 is GTSNPN and CDR2 is SVGIG (reference sequence). In DNA, the CDR3 is TGTGCCTGGAGTCCTCCGCGGGGGGGGGACACCGGGGAGCTGTTTTTT. Protein product: CAWSPPRGGDTGELFF.

V gene TRBV11-2 combines with J gene TRBJ1-4; TRBD1 aligns across 8 bases. V gave up 5 bases and J gave up 1 base; unmatched junction bases: 9. The CDR3 spans 17 residues. Germline CDR1 and CDR2: SGHAT and FQNNGV. The CDR3 nucleotides are TGTGCCAGCAGCGAGCAGGGGGCGGTTTTAACTAATGAAAAACTGTTTTTT. Protein sequence: CASSEQGAVLTNEKLFF. The full variable domain, with the rest looked up from reference TRBV11-2 and TRBJ1-4, is EAGVAQSPRYKIIEKRQSVAFWCNPISGHATLYWYQQILGQGPKLLIQFQNNGVVDDSQLPKDRFSAERLKGVDSTLKIQPAKLEDSAVYLCASSEQGAVLTNEKLFFGSGTQLSVL.

A few counts support this clone. The chain has TRBV7-9 and TRBJ1-6; tentatively, D is TRBD1 (6 bases). Between the trimmed V and J ends, which lost 4 bases and 12 bases, there was a span of 19 bases. CDR1 is SEHNR and CDR2 is FQNEAQ in the germline V gene (reference sequence). CDR3 length: 15 amino acids. The CDR3 DNA sequence: TGTGCCAGCAGCTCCGCGCTACTCACAGGGTTACCCCTCCACTTT. As protein: CASSSALLTGLPLHF.

The chain employs TRBV23-1 and TRBJ1-5; tentatively, D is TRBD1 (5 bases). TRBV23-1 is an ORF, with its function uncertain. V lost 4 bases and J 4 bases, leaving 11 bases between the germline ends. The CDR3 contains 14 residues. Here the CDR3 DNA reads TGCGCCAGCAGTCGGGGGGTCGGGAATCAGCCCCAGCATTTT. Its protein product is CASSRGVGNQPQHF.

The genes are TRBV11-3 and TRBJ2-2; 10 positions match TRBD1. CDR1 is SGHNT and CDR2 is YENEEA in the germline V gene. V lost 0 bases and J lost 6; bases outside the gene matches: 7. The CDR3 loop spans 17 amino acids. The CDR3 region has the DNA TGTGCCAGCAGCTTAGACCACGGGACAGGGGCGTCCGGGGAGCTGTTTTTT. It specifies CASSLDHGTGASGELFF.

The CDR3 protein is CASSRAQGDTEAFF. CDR3 nucleotide sequence: TGTGCCAGCAGCCGCGCACAGGGAGACACTGAAGCTTTCTTT. The chain uses TRBV13 and TRBJ1-1; weak D call: TRBD1 (6 bases). The V gene lost 5 bases and the J gene lost 3 bases, with 13 bases spanning the gap. This CDR3 spans 14 amino acids. CDR1 and CDR2 (germline): PRHDT, FYEKMQ (reference sequence).

The chain couples TRBV11-3 to TRBJ2-1; D ambiguous. Trimming took off 1 base at V and 9 bases at J, with 7 bases between the two ends. CDR3 length: 12 residues. Germline lookup yields CDR1 SGHNT and CDR2 YENEEA. The CDR3 reads CASSLVSTEQFF. CDR3 in DNA: TGTGCCAGCAGCTTAGTATCGACTGAGCAGTTCTTC.

The CDR3 DNA reads TGTGCCACCTCAAAGGGGGATACGCAGTATTTT. It yields the protein CATSKGDTQYF. The rearrangement joins TRBV6-5 to TRBJ2-3; a possible D gene is TRBD1 (5 bases). The CDR3 sequence is 11 residues long. Per the germline V gene, CDR1 is MNHEY and CDR2 is SVGAGI. Trimming pared 10 bases from V and 6 bases from J, leaving 11 bases between.

The V call is TRBV3-1 (or the pseudogene TRBV3-2), the J call TRBJ2-3; 11 nucleotides line up with TRBD1. The trim removed 4 bases at V and 4 bases at J, leaving 4 bases unmatched. The CDR3 loop spans 15 amino acids. Germline CDR1 is LGHDT and CDR2 is YNNKEL (reference sequence). CDR3 DNA sequence: TGTGCCAGCAGCCGCCGGGACAGGGGGTCAGATACGCAGTATTTT. It translates to CASSRRDRGSDTQYF.

The chain uses TRBV11-2 and TRBJ2-5, with 7 positions matching TRBD2. Unmatched junction bases numbered 9, after V lost 3 bases and J lost 5 bases. This CDR3 has 15 amino acids. The germline gives CDR1 SGHAT, CDR2 FQNNGV. The CDR3 DNA reads as TGTGCCAGCAGCTTGGGCGGGAGCAGAGTGGAGACCCAGTACTTC. Its protein product is CASSLGGSRVETQYF.